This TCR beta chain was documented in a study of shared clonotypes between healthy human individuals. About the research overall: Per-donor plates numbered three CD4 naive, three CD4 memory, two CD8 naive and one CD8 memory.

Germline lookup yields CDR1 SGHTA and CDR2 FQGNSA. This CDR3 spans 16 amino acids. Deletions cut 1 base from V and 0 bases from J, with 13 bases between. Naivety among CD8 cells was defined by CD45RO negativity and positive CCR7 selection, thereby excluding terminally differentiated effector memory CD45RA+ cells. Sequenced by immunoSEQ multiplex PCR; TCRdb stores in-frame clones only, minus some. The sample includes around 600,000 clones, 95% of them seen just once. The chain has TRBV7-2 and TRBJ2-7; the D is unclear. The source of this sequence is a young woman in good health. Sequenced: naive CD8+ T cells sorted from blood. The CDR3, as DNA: TGTGCCAGCAGCTTAGATCGGGCCTTGCCCTCCTACGAGCAGTACTTC. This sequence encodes CASSLDRALPSYEQYF.